This TCR beta chain was identified during a study of blood T cell repertoires in COVID-19. Study details: Samples of COVID-19 (acute and convalescent) were obtained from the United States, Italy and Spain. Nucleic acid was either cDNA or gDNA, and it came from T cells, B-cell-depleted T cells, or PBMCs.

Categorization into cohorts depended on clinical history that participants reported. Each exposed participant met a COVID-19 case in the 2 weeks preceding study entry. The assay was immunoSEQ multiplex PCR, and TCRdb's table has in-frame clones only and misses some. The sample has some 340,000 clones, roughly 90% seen once; the top ten hold 3.9%. V was cut by 3 bases and J by 0 bases, with 12 bases left in between. The CDR3 runs to 16 residues. CDR1 is KGHSH and CDR2 is LQKENI in the germline V gene. The material sequenced was PBMCs or T cells enriched from blood (not recorded which). The sequence derives from a woman under 40 who had been exposed to COVID-19. The chain has TRBV18 and TRBJ1-3, with D possibly matching TRBD1 (5 bases). This CDR3 is CASSPPGLFSGNTIYF. CDR3 DNA: TGTGCCAGCTCACCTCCGGGACTGTTCTCTGGAAACACCATATATTTT.